Each of the 13 T cell receptor beta chains below was sequenced from the same sample in a study of cytomegalovirus exposure and HLA in healthy donors. PCR employed 60 Vbeta and 13 Jbeta primers. TCRdb's copy holds only in-frame clones and misses some; the assay was immunoSEQ multiplex PCR. The sample holds some 200,000 clones, over 70% seen once. Sequenced sample: PBMCs. The receptors derive from a man over 45 in good health and CMV-seronegative.

The chain uses TRBV2 and TRBJ1-1; the D is unclear. The CDR3 sequence is 12 residues long. The V gene lost 8 bases and the J gene lost 2 bases, with 9 bases spanning the gap. Germline CDR1 and CDR2: SNHLY and FYNNEI. CDR3 sequence (DNA): TGTGCCAGCCAGATAGCAAACACTGAAGCTTTCTTT. This codes for CASQIANTEAFF.

The sample holds one count of this clone. The DNA of the CDR3 is TGTGCCAGCAAACGACAGGGCAACTACGAGCAGTACTTC. The encoded protein is CASKRQGNYEQYF. The chain carries TRBV27 and TRBJ2-7; 7 bases fit TRBD1. Germline V CDR1 and CDR2: MNHEY, SMNVEV (reference sequence). This CDR3 is 13 amino acids long. Trimming took 7 bases from V and 3 from J; bases not matched to a gene: 6.

V is TRBV4-1 and J is TRBJ2-3, with D tentatively TRBD1 (5 bases). CDR1 and CDR2 (germline): MGHRA, YSYEKL. The CDR3 runs 15 residues. Trimming shortened V by 0 bases and J by 4 bases, and 11 bases separated the two germline ends. The DNA for the CDR3 is TGCGCCAGCAGCCAAGAGGGCAGGGTGGCAGATACGCAGTATTTT. Its translation: CASSQEGRVADTQYF.

This clone was detected only a few times. The chain carries TRBV18 and TRBJ2-1, with 8 bases lining up with TRBD2. There are 14 residues in the CDR3. CDR1 and CDR2 from the germline V gene are KGHSH and LQKENI. V lost 8 bases and J lost 3; bases outside the gene matches: 6. For the CDR3, the DNA is TGTGCCAGCACCAGCGGGGGAATCTACAATGAGCAGTTCTTC. Residues: CASTSGGIYNEQFF.

The chain joins TRBV5-5 to TRBJ1-4, with 8 nucleotides matching TRBD1. Germline loops: CDR1 SGHKS, CDR2 YYEKEE (reference sequence). Trimming at V came to 0 bases and at J to 7 bases, leaving 2 bases not matched to a gene. This CDR3 comprises 14 residues. CDR3 sequence reads: CASSLGQGAEKLFF. For the CDR3, the DNA is TGTGCCAGCAGCTTGGGGCAGGGGGCTGAAAAACTGTTTTTT. Full variable domain (rest looked up from reference TRBV5-5 and TRBJ1-4): DAGVTQSPTHLIKTRGQQVTLRCSPISGHKSVSWYQQVLGQGPQFIFQYYEKEERGRGNFPDRFSARQFPNYSSELNVNALLLGDSALYLCASSLGQGAEKLFFGSGTQLSVL.

This chain connects TRBV7-9 to TRBJ2-3; the D is unclear. The CDR3 extends over 13 amino acids. V was shortened by 5 bases and J by 6 bases, with 12 bases between the two germline ends. Per the germline V gene, CDR1 is SEHNR and CDR2 is FQNEAQ (reference sequence). The CDR3 protein is CASSLPPVDTQYF. CDR3 bases: TGTGCCAGCAGCCTCCCCCCCGTGGATACGCAGTATTTT. Full variable domain (missing parts from reference TRBV7-9 and TRBJ2-3): DTGVSQNPRHKITKRGQNVTFRCDPISEHNRLYWYRQTLGQGPEFLTYFQNEAQLEKSRLLSDRFSAERPKGSFSTLEIQRTEQGDSAMYLCASSLPPVDTQYFGPGTRLTVL.

The V and J genes are TRBV10-2 and TRBJ2-1; tentatively, D is TRBD1 (7 bases). The CDR3 consists of 13 residues. With 10 bases removed from V and 7 bases from J, the gap between germline ends came to 17 bases. Germline CDR1 and CDR2: WSHSY and SAAADI. The CDR3 reads CAIRGAGGNEQFF. CDR3 DNA sequence: TGCGCCATCCGCGGGGCAGGGGGGAATGAGCAGTTCTTC.

The chain recombines TRBV10-3 with TRBJ1-2, with D possibly being TRBD1 (6 bases). Germline V gene lookup returns CDR1 ENHRY and CDR2 SYGVKD. The germline V and J ends were trimmed by 6 bases and 0 bases, with 8 bases remaining between them. The CDR3 sequence is 13 residues long. Here the CDR3 reads CAIRGDTNYGYTF. The CDR3 DNA reads as TGTGCCATCAGAGGGGACACTAACTATGGCTACACCTTC.

The rearrangement links TRBV6-5 to TRBJ2-7; 7 nucleotides agree with TRBD2. The CDR3 covers 14 residues. The ends lost 1 base at V and 2 bases at J; junction bases unmatched: 2. Germline V gives CDR1 MNHEY, CDR2 SVGAGI. Here the CDR3 reads CASSYLRGAYEQYF. The DNA for the CDR3 is TGTGCCAGCAGTTACTTACGGGGGGCCTACGAGCAGTACTTC.

This chain uses TRBV7-9 with TRBJ1-1; D is uncertain. This CDR3 is 13 amino acids long. Trimming removed 5 bases at V and 5 bases at J, with 12 bases between. Germline CDR1 is SEHNR and CDR2 is FQNEAQ (reference sequence). As DNA, the CDR3 is TGTGCCAGCAGCCCCTCGCAAGAGACTGAAGCTTTCTTT. As protein: CASSPSQETEAFF.

The V call is TRBV2, the J call TRBJ2-2, with no clear D. The CDR3 has 14 amino acids. Germline assignment: CDR1 SNHLY and CDR2 FYNNEI. V gave up 3 bases and J gave up 2 bases, with 7 bases separating them. CDR3 in DNA: TGTGCCAGCAGTGAGTATGGCAACACCGGGGAGCTGTTTTTT. It is translated as CASSEYGNTGELFF.

CDR3 residues: CASSPGTGSTGELFF. DNA for the CDR3: TGTGCCAGCAGCCCCGGGACAGGTTCCACCGGGGAGCTGTTTTTT. The chain uses TRBV7-8 and TRBJ2-2; 8 bases agree with TRBD1. After removal of 5 bases from V and 4 bases from J, the junction contained 6 bases not matched to a gene. The CDR3 sequence is 15 residues long. The germline gives CDR1 SGHVS, CDR2 FQNEAQ.

The chain combines TRBV11-2 with TRBJ2-7; D uncertain. The V and J ends lost 5 bases and 3 bases respectively, with 11 bases between them. CDR3 length: 13 residues. CDR1 is SGHAT and CDR2 is FQNNGV in the germline V gene. CDR3 loop: CASSARPLYEQYF. CDR3 bases: TGTGCCAGCAGCGCGCGTCCGCTCTACGAGCAGTACTTC.